This TCR beta chain was identified during a study of blood T cells in healthy people across ages (dated by TCRdb to between 2014 and 2017). Looking at the study overall: Template switching captured roughly one uniquely barcoded TCR beta cDNA molecule per two T cells in model experiments. The donors were split into four age groups: young (average about 15 years), middle-aged (roughly 42), aged (62) and long-lived (more than 80). The study analyzed two additional independent replicas of 1 million unique cDNA reads from the same blood draw for two donors, one aged 18 to 29 and one aged 80 or older. To avoid experimental bias, donors of different ages were distributed randomly across sequencing lanes. To track age-related changes in TCR beta repertoire diversity, the study relied on deep sequencing normalized with unique cDNA molecular identifiers.

The CDR3 holds 15 amino acids from the cysteine to the phenylalanine. Here the CDR3 DNA is all that survives: 45 bases in frame from base 1. The trim is 3 bases for V and 8 bases for J, with a gap of 18 bases between the germline ends. CDR1 SGDLS and CDR2 YYNGEE are derived from the germline V gene. The roughly 42 donors, aged about 6 to 95 years, were systemically healthy Caucasian individuals from Russia. Each donor gave around 9.5 milliliters of peripheral blood, collected into EDTA-treated Vacutainer tubes. Ficoll-Paque density-gradient centrifugation was used to isolate PBMCs, with at least 7 million per sample. Total RNA, at least 6 micrograms per sample, was extracted from PBMCs with Trizol reagent. Naive CD45RAhigh/CD27high T cell percentages were measured by flow cytometry on a PBMC aliquot from every donor. Concerning this clonotype itself: The target of this receptor is not known. Per-base qualities were not stored, and no clone one base away is much larger.

Libraries were prepared through 5' RACE. Sequenced on an Illumina HiSeq 2500. A second PCR of about 7 to 12 cycles was run with a J-beta primer mix and a sample-barcoded 5' primer. A unique molecular identifier was introduced onto each TCR beta cDNA molecule by a template-switch 5' adaptor carrying 12 random nucleotides. Each sample yielded at least 3 million CDR3-containing paired-end reads. First-strand cDNA was synthesized from all RNA with the Mint cDNA synthesis kit, primed by a TRBC-specific oligonucleotide. All cDNA was treated with uracil-DNA glycosylase and then went through a first 18-cycle PCR with the universal primers M1SS and BC2_uni_R. The published analysis was carried out like this. Normalization of each sample was performed by random selection of 1 million high-quality reads, each carrying a distinct molecular identifier. Instead of being binned into consensus sequences, reads with shared molecular identifiers were discarded. MiTCR, run with a Q25 quality threshold and the strictest error-elimination algorithm, handled CDR3 identification, clonotype clustering and error correction. A nonparametric unseen species model with Euler transformation was used to estimate a lower bound on total TCR beta diversity. The public reads were quality trimmed at Q25 with fastp and then assembled into clones with MiXCR by TCRdb, keeping productive beta chains. Identical CDR3 protein sequences are pooled into one entry, listed with their most common genes and DNA. The V and J calls were not made by the authors but by TCRdb's processing. The sample profile shows 1.5 million to 2 million distinct CDR3 sequences; approximately 50% of them were found once. Of the sample, 2.1% falls within the top ten clones.

Here is what the overall study found, with its caveats: Observed TCR beta diversity per million T cells fell roughly linearly with age, and a significant reduction was already apparent by age approximately 40. A strong correlation was found between observed TCR beta diversity and the percentage of naive T cells measured by flow cytometry. Donor CMV infection status was unknown, potentially confounding age-related changes in expanded clonotypes. Compared with the aged group, the long-lived group had more naive CD4+ T cells, fewer expanded clones and increased TCR diversity, a pattern suggesting age selection. Estimates of total diversity based on one million sequenced T cells were regarded as lower bounds and as underestimates. Conclusive comparison of naive and antigen-experienced compartments was prevented by the profiling of bulk unsorted PBMCs.

The rearranged chain carries TRBV9 and TRBJ2-1; the best D guess is TRBD2, with 6 bases matching. This TCR came from a woman in her forties in good health. The sample comprised blood. The DNA is TGTGCCAGCAGCGGCTCTGGGGGGAGGAACGATGAGCAGTTCTTC. This translates into CASSGSGGRNDEQFF. The variable domain in full, with residues beyond the CDR3 obtained from the reference TRBV9 and TRBJ2-1 genes, is DSGVTQTPKHLITATGQRVTLRCSPRSGDLSVYWYQQSLDQGLQFLIQYYNGEERAKGNILERFSAQQFPDLHSELNLSSLELGDSALYFCASSGSGGRNDEQFFGPGTRLTVL.